This TCR beta chain was captured in a study of T cell changes during pregnancy in multiple sclerosis. Data came from immunoSEQ multiplex PCR; TCRdb stores just in-frame clones and leaves some out. In the table there are fewer than 80,000 clones, roughly nine tenths of which are singletons. Trimming stripped 2 bases from V and 11 bases from J, with 18 bases between. Germline loops: CDR1 LNHNV, CDR2 YYDKDF (reference sequence). The CDR3 sequence is 14 residues long. J is TRBJ1-1 and V is TRBV15, with D hard to call. The sequencing here drew on CD4+ T cells from peripheral blood mononuclear cells, taken in the third trimester of pregnancy. The sequence was obtained from a female donor in good health, enrolled as a control in a pregnancy study. CDR3 protein: CATSRSIPQIGAFF. DNA for the CDR3: TGTGCCACCAGCAGATCTATCCCCCAGATCGGGGCTTTCTTT.